What follows are 29 T cell receptor beta chains derived from one specimen sequenced in a study of monozygotic twins with inflammatory bowel disease. TCRdb reprocessed the 5' RACE reads and reports one entry per CDR3 protein, with no DNA. The table lists more than 350,000 distinct CDR3 sequences. The specimen was blood. The receptors derive from a human donor with ulcerative colitis or Crohn's disease, or a healthy co-twin of an affected twin (not recorded which).

The rearrangement uses TRBV12-3 or TRBV12-4 and TRBJ1-5. The CDR3 totals 14 residues. CDR3 region: CASSLGKRDQPQHF.

This chain joins TRBV13 and TRBJ2-4; TCRdb's D call, TRBD2, is unchecked because there is no DNA. The CDR3 has 18 amino acids. Germline CDR1 reads PRHDT; CDR2 reads FYEKMQ (reference sequence). CDR3 residues: CASSLVGSGGLAKNIQYF.

The chain is built from TRBV7-9 and TRBJ2-5; TCRdb calls TRBD1, which cannot be checked without DNA. This CDR3 has 16 amino acids. The germline V gene encodes CDR1 SEHNR and CDR2 FQNEAQ (reference sequence). The CDR3: CASSLGPGTTAETQYF.

V usage is TRBV29-1 and J usage is TRBJ2-1; TCRdb reports TRBD1, a call that lacks DNA to check it against. Germline V gene data show CDR1 as SQVTM and CDR2 as ANQGSEA. This CDR3 is built from 12 residues. CDR3 loop: CSVEAGPNEQFF.

This chain uses TRBV7-2 with TRBJ2-7; checking the TCRdb D call of TRBD2 is not possible without DNA. From germline, CDR1 is SGHTA and CDR2 FQGNSA. CDR3 length: 16 amino acids. The CDR3 sequence is CASSPEEASGSYEQYF.

This chain links TRBV7-9 with TRBJ2-2; TCRdb proposes TRBD1, but this gene call is untestable without DNA. The CDR3 consists of 15 residues. Germline V gene lookup returns CDR1 SEHNR and CDR2 FQNEAQ (reference sequence). The CDR3 reads CASSFQSGATGELFF.

The chain recombines TRBV19 with TRBJ2-3; absent DNA, TCRdb's TRBD2 call cannot be checked. The CDR3 length is 16 residues. Germline values: CDR1 LNHDA, CDR2 SQIVND (reference sequence). CDR3: CASSPSGTSVTDTQYF.

This sequence joins TRBV7-2 and TRBJ2-5; the TRBD1 assignment by TCRdb is unverifiable without DNA. Per the germline V gene, CDR1 is SGHTA and CDR2 is FQGNSA. This CDR3 is built from 11 residues. The CDR3 sequence is CASTEGGPQYF.

The J gene is TRBJ1-1, the V gene TRBV5-1; without DNA, the TCRdb call of TRBD1 cannot be checked. This CDR3 comprises 14 residues. Germline V gene sequence: CDR1 SGHRS, CDR2 YFSETQ. The CDR3 protein is CASSREQGVTEAFF.

The V and J genes are TRBV6-6 and TRBJ1-1; TCRdb lists TRBD1, though no DNA is available to test this call. The CDR3 has 12 amino acids. CDR1 and CDR2 from the germline V gene are MNHNY and SVGAGI (reference sequence). CDR3 region: CASSNRETEAFF.

The chain uses TRBV5-1 and TRBJ1-1; TCRdb proposes TRBD1, but this gene call is untestable without DNA. Germline V gene lookup returns CDR1 SGHRS and CDR2 YFSETQ. This CDR3 has 14 amino acids. CDR3 in amino acids: CASSLKGANTEAFF.

The chain carries TRBV5-1 and TRBJ1-3. Germline CDR1 SGHRS, CDR2 YFSETQ. The CDR3 length is 16 residues. This chain's CDR3 is CASSLAPGLFGNTIYF.

The chain combines TRBV12-3 or TRBV12-4 with TRBJ2-7. The CDR3 sequence is 14 residues long. Here the CDR3 reads CASSFLATAYEQYF.

The rearrangement links TRBV5-1 to TRBJ2-1. The CDR3 is 15 residues long. Germline-derived CDR1 and CDR2 are SGHRS and YFSETQ. CDR3: CASSLELGRTNEQFF.

V gene TRBV30 combines with J gene TRBJ2-5; there is no DNA to check the TCRdb D call of TRBD1. CDR1 and CDR2 from the germline V gene are GTSNPN and SVGIG (reference sequence). This CDR3 is 14 amino acids long. The CDR3: CAWSNGQIQETQYF.

The chain couples TRBV6-5 to TRBJ2-1. In germline, CDR1 is MNHEY, CDR2 SVGAGI. The CDR3 extends over 15 amino acids. CDR3: CASSYQRGTYNEQFF.

The genes are TRBV6-2 or TRBV6-3 and TRBJ2-2; TCRdb gives TRBD2 as the D gene, but with no DNA this cannot be confirmed. Germline V gene data show CDR1 as MNHEY and CDR2 as SVGEGT. The CDR3 sequence is 12 residues long. The CDR3 protein is CASTYRGGELFF.

This chain connects TRBV15 to TRBJ1-2. CDR1 and CDR2 (germline): LNHNV, YYDKDF (reference sequence). The CDR3 is 14 amino acids. CDR3: CATSRAGGNYGYTF. Supplemented by reference TRBV15 and TRBJ1-2, the full variable domain reads DAMVIQNPRYQVTQFGKPVTLSCSQTLNHNVMYWYQQKSSQAPKLLFHYYDKDFNNEADTPDNFQSRRPNTSFCFLDIRSPGLGDTAMYLCATSRAGGNYGYTFGSGTRLTVV.

This chain links TRBV6-4 with TRBJ2-3; lacking DNA, the TRBD2 call made by TCRdb goes unchecked. Per germline, CDR1 MRHNA and CDR2 SNTAGT. The CDR3 extends over 19 amino acids. The CDR3 here is CASTRRYMTSGESTDTQYF.

The chain employs TRBV4-2 and TRBJ1-1; absent DNA, TCRdb's TRBD1 call cannot be checked. CDR3 length: 16 amino acids. Germline V gene data show CDR1 as LGHNA and CDR2 as YNFKEQ. CDR3 sequence reads: CASSQDMGRGNTEAFF.

The chain combines TRBV12-3 or TRBV12-4 with TRBJ2-7; the D gene TCRdb calls, TRBD1, cannot be checked with no DNA. The length of the CDR3 is 12 residues. The CDR3 here is CASTDVDRPIVF.

The chain's CDR3 is CSADGQVNTEAFF. The chain combines TRBV20-1 with TRBJ1-1; there is no DNA to check the TCRdb D call of TRBD1. Per germline, CDR1 DFQATT and CDR2 SNEGSKA (reference sequence). The CDR3 covers 13 residues.

This CDR3 reads CASKVGQGTNEQFF. This chain joins TRBV19 and TRBJ2-1; without DNA, the TCRdb call of TRBD1 cannot be checked. The CDR3 sequence is 14 residues long. In germline, CDR1 is LNHDA, CDR2 SQIVND (reference sequence).

The V gene is TRBV11-2, the J gene TRBJ2-7; TCRdb lists TRBD2, though no DNA is available to test this call. Germline assignment: CDR1 SGHAT and CDR2 FQNNGV. The CDR3 sequence is 18 residues long. The CDR3 protein is CASSRTGSAGVSSYEQYF.

The rearrangement joins TRBV7-2 to TRBJ2-7; the D gene TCRdb calls, TRBD2, cannot be checked with no DNA. The CDR3 length is 15 residues. Germline loops: CDR1 SGHTA, CDR2 FQGNSA. Here the CDR3 reads CASRSSGLANGEQYF.

The V and J genes are TRBV7-2 and TRBJ2-1; checking the TCRdb D call of TRBD1 is not possible without DNA. CDR1 and CDR2 from the germline V gene are SGHTA and FQGNSA. There are 15 residues in the CDR3. CDR3 protein: CASTTSGGFHNEQFF. The full variable domain, its missing parts supplied by reference TRBV7-2 and TRBJ2-1, is GAGVSQSPSNKVTEKGKDVELRCDPISGHTALYWYRQSLGQGLEFLIYFQGNSAPDKSGLPSDRFSAERTGGSVSTLTIQRTQQEDSAVYLCASTTSGGFHNEQFFGPGTRLTVL.

This chain links TRBV20-1 with TRBJ2-5. The CDR3 covers 15 residues. Germline V gene sequence: CDR1 DFQATT, CDR2 SNEGSKA (reference sequence). The CDR3 loop reads CSANRQVLGQETQYF.

The chain joins TRBV29-1 to TRBJ2-3; TCRdb calls TRBD2, which cannot be checked without DNA. CDR1 is SQVTM, CDR2 ANQGSEA, per germline. The CDR3 loop spans 16 amino acids. The CDR3 spells CSVDGLAGDSTDTQYF.

This chain joins TRBV6-1 and TRBJ1-1; the D call from TCRdb, TRBD1, cannot be confirmed without DNA. This CDR3 contains 14 residues. Germline CDR1 MNHNS, CDR2 SASEGT. CDR3 region: CASTQGREGAEAFF.